Reported below is one TCR beta chain. Antigen specificity is unknown. V lost 0 bases to trimming and J lost 4 bases, with 12 bases between them. Looked up from germline, CDR1 is SNHLY and CDR2 is FYNNEI. CDR3 length: 15 amino acids. This entry is derived from a study of post-analysis software for immune sequencing data. Study as a whole: Progressive-relapsing, secondary progressive and relapsing-remitting multiple sclerosis were among the disease courses included. Study-wide results and caveats: Samples sharing a preparation batch grouped tightly together when assessed by F measure. Comparison of patients with controls showed 4 to 6 TRBV segments more frequent in patients, TRBV5-6, TRBV5-1 and TRBV20-1 among them. Among multiple sclerosis patients, normalized Chao1 diversity was significantly below that of controls.

Tagging with unique molecular identifiers was a feature of the TCR beta cDNA libraries. There were 1 to 10 million T cells, and some 500,000 cDNA molecules came from them. Using its own MiXCR run on the PCR reads, TCRdb lists one record per CDR3 protein. The sample contains hundreds of thousands of distinct CDR3 sequences, roughly 50% of which appear only once. The chain couples TRBV2 to TRBJ1-2; D is perhaps TRBD1 (6 bases). The specimen sequenced was blood. This TCR was sampled from a girl between 5 and 17 years old with multiple sclerosis. The chain's CDR3 is CASSEAAGASYGYTF. CDR3 coding DNA: TGTGCCAGCAGTGAAGCCGCAGGGGCTTCCTATGGCTACACCTTC.